These T cell receptor beta chains were read from a single sample in a study of blood T cell repertoires in COVID-19. The method was immunoSEQ multiplex PCR; TCRdb's version includes in-frame clones alone and lacks a portion of them. The table has 55,000 to 75,000 clones, over 70% seen once. Sequencing was done on a sample of peripheral blood. The source of these receptors is a man between 65 and 85 years old who had recovered from COVID-19. The CDR3 runs from the conserved cysteine through the conserved F or W. A D gene is named only where the DNA matches it firmly. Size is omitted from some rows. Given values are once, few, many or a class for expanded clones.

j_call clone_size v_call d_call cdr3_aa cdr3_nt
TRBJ2-1 once TRBV5-1 TRBD1 CASSWRGTGGNEQFF TGCGCCAGCAGCTGGAGGGGGACAGGGGGAAATGAGCAGTTCTTC
TRBJ1-3 once TRBV6-5 - CASSYGQSSGNTIYF TGTGCCAGCAGTTACGGGCAAAGCTCTGGAAACACCATATATTTT
TRBJ1-1 few TRBV28 - CASSLWRANTEAFF TGTGCCAGCAGTTTATGGCGGGCGAACACTGAAGCTTTCTTT
TRBJ2-5 - TRBV19 - CASSIDRTETQYF TGTGCCAGTAGTATAGACAGAACAGAGACCCAGTACTTC
TRBJ1-1 - TRBV6-2/TRBV6-3 - CASSRQLMNTEAFF TGTGCCAGCAGTAGACAGCTGATGAACACTGAAGCTTTCTTT
TRBJ2-1 few TRBV6-1 - CASSATLGPSSYNEQFF TGTGCCAGCAGTGCTACACTAGGACCTAGCTCCTACAATGAGCAGTTCTTC
TRBJ2-5 - TRBV7-2 - CASSLGLWGETQYF TGTGCCAGCAGCTTGGGACTTTGGGGGGAGACCCAGTACTTC
TRBJ1-1 - TRBV6-2/TRBV6-3 - CASSHRRGDTEAFF TGTGCCAGCAGTCACCGGCGGGGGGATACTGAAGCTTTCTTT
TRBJ2-4 - TRBV19 TRBD1 CASSIRDRGGKNIQYF TGTGCCAGTAGTATAAGGGACAGGGGAGGCAAAAACATTCAGTACTTC
TRBJ1-5 - TRBV6-5 TRBD1 CASTRGQGDQPQHF TGTGCCAGCACCAGGGGACAGGGCGACCAGCCCCAGCATTTT
TRBJ2-1 - TRBV29-1 TRBD2 CSVTSGGLNEQFF TGCAGCGTTACTAGCGGGGGGTTGAATGAGCAGTTCTTC
TRBJ2-1 - TRBV7-2 TRBD2 CASSRIAGGPRTYNEQFF TGTGCCAGCAGCAGAATAGCGGGGGGGCCACGGACCTACAATGAGCAGTTCTTC